The 9 T cell receptor beta chains reported below all come from one sample, sequenced in a study of blood T cell repertoires in COVID-19. Repertoires were generated with immunoSEQ multiplex PCR, while TCRdb's copy carries only in-frame clones and drops some. The data hold 250,000 to 400,000 clones, with roughly nine tenths observed a single time. Sequencing was performed on peripheral blood. The receptor set was obtained from a woman in her 30s with COVID-19, enrolled during active disease.

The J gene is TRBJ1-1, the V gene TRBV2; possibly TRBD1 for D (5 bases). Trimming took 8 bases from V and 1 from J, leaving 8 bases between them. Germline V gives CDR1 SNHLY, CDR2 FYNNEI. CDR3 size: 12 residues. CDR3 bases: TGTGCCAGCGACAGACAGAACACTGAAGCTTTCTTT. Amino acid sequence: CASDRQNTEAFF.

The chain carries TRBV18 and TRBJ2-7; 7 bases agree with TRBD1. Germline lookup yields CDR1 KGHSH and CDR2 LQKENI. CDR3 size: 17 residues. V lost 1 base and J lost 2; bases outside the gene matches: 11. The CDR3 DNA sequence: TGTGCCAGCTCACCACGTGGAGGCAGGGGGAACACCTACGAGCAGTACTTC. It specifies CASSPRGGRGNTYEQYF.

The rearrangement joins TRBV7-6 to TRBJ1-6, with TRBD1 as a possible D gene (6 bases). V lost 0 bases and J lost 8, with 11 bases in between. The length of the CDR3 is 15 residues. Germline V gene data show CDR1 as SGHVS and CDR2 as FNYEAQ. The CDR3 region is CASSLAQGIDSPLHF. CDR3 coding DNA: TGTGCCAGCAGCTTAGCTCAGGGGATTGATTCACCCCTCCACTTT.

There are a few counts of this clone. The genes are TRBV9 and TRBJ2-1, with TRBD1 as a possible D gene (5 bases). The CDR3 is made up of 14 amino acids. The germline V gene has CDR1 SGDLS and CDR2 YYNGEE. V was pared by 1 base and J by 8 bases, with 13 bases between. For the CDR3, the DNA is TGTGCCAGCAGCGTACAGGGCAGCAGCGATGAGCAGTTCTTC. Translating it yields CASSVQGSSDEQFF.

This rearrangement joins TRBV18 to TRBJ2-3; TRBD2 aligns across 10 bases. Germline CDR1 is KGHSH and CDR2 is LQKENI. Trimming cost V 3 bases and J 6 bases; bases outside gene matches: 3. The CDR3 is 14 residues long. The CDR3 loop reads CASSPGTSADTQYF. The CDR3 nucleotides read TGTGCCAGCTCACCGGGGACTAGCGCGGATACGCAGTATTTT.

The rearrangement uses TRBV2 and TRBJ1-2, with D unresolved. The length of the CDR3 is 12 residues. Trimming shortened V by 6 bases and J by 6 bases, and 11 bases separated the two germline ends. Germline CDR1 SNHLY, CDR2 FYNNEI. In DNA form, the CDR3 reads TGTGCCAGCAGAGCGGGTGGGGATGGCTACACCTTC. Amino acid sequence: CASRAGGDGYTF.

The table lists this clone with a few counts. The chain joins TRBV28 to TRBJ2-2, with TRBD2 matching 10 bases. Germline-derived CDR1 and CDR2 are MDHEN and SYDVKM. This CDR3 has 15 amino acids. V dropped 2 bases and J dropped 3; count of bases not matched to a gene: 0. In nucleotides, the CDR3 is TGTGCCAGCAGTTTAGGGACTAGCGACACCGGGGAGCTGTTTTTT. It translates to CASSLGTSDTGELFF.

The genes are TRBV25-1 and TRBJ2-3; 13 bases are shared with TRBD2. This CDR3 has 17 residues. The germline CDR1 and CDR2 sequences are MGHDK and SYGVNS. The V gene end was trimmed by 7 bases and the J gene end by 4 bases; junction bases not matched to a gene: 11. CDR3 nucleotides: TGTGCCAGCACCCGTAACCCGGGACTAGCGGGGTCAGATACGCAGTATTTT. Its protein product is CASTRNPGLAGSDTQYF.

This chain links TRBV29-1 with TRBJ2-3; 8 bases match TRBD2. The CDR3 sequence is 15 residues long. Per the germline V gene, CDR1 is SQVTM and CDR2 is ANQGSEA. The V gene end was trimmed by 3 bases and the J gene end by 4 bases; junction bases not matched to a gene: 9. In DNA form, the CDR3 reads TGCAGCGTTGAGGGGCGGGAGGTGGGAGCAGATACGCAGTATTTT. It translates to CSVEGREVGADTQYF.